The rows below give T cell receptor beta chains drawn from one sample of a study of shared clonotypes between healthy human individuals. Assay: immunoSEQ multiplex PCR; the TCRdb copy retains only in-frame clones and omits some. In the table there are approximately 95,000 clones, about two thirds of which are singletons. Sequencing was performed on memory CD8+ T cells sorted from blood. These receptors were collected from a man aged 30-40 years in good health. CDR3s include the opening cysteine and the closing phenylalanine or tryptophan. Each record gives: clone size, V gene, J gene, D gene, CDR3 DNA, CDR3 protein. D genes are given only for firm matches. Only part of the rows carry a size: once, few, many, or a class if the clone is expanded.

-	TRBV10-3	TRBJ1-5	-	TGTGCCATCAGTGGTTGGGGCAATCAGCCCCAGCATTTT	CAISGWGNQPQHF
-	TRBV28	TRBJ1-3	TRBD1	TGTGCCAGCAGTTGGACAGGGACCTTCTCTGGAAACACCATATATTTT	CASSWTGTFSGNTIYF
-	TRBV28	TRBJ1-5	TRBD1	TGTGCCAGCAGTCCAGGGGGGCGAGATAGCAATCAGCCCCAGCATTTT	CASSPGGRDSNQPQHF
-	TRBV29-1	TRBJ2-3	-	TGCAGCGGATCGAGATCGACGGGGGCAGATACGCAGTATTTT	CSGSRSTGADTQYF
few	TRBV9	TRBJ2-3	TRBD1	TGTGCCAGCAACGACCAGGGGGCGAGGACAGATACGCAGTATTTT	CASNDQGARTDTQYF
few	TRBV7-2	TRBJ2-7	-	TGTGCCAGCAGCCCTCGGGGCGGGTACGAGCAGTACTTC	CASSPRGGYEQYF
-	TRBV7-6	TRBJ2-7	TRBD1	TGTGCCAGCAGCTCACGGGGACAGAGCTTCTACGAGCAGTACTTC	CASSSRGQSFYEQYF
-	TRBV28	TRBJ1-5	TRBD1	TGTGCCAGCATAGCCGGACAGGGGGCGGAGTATAGCAATCAGCCCCAGCATTTT	CASIAGQGAEYSNQPQHF
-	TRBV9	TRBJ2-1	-	TGTGCCAGCAGCTTAGGACAGTCCCATGAGCAGTTCTTC	CASSLGQSHEQFF
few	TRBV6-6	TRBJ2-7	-	TGTGCCAGCAATGTCATTAGCGGTTCCCCCCACGAGCAGTACTTC	CASNVISGSPHEQYF
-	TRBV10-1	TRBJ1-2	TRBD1	TGCGCCAGCAGTGTCCCATACAGGGGGAAATGCTATGGCTACACCTTC	CASSVPYRGKCYGYTF
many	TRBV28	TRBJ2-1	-	TGTGCCAGCAGCCCACCACTTAGACAGTATGAGCAGTTCTTC	CASSPPLRQYEQFF
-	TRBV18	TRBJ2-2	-	TGTGCCAGCTCACCTCGGGACACCGCGGCCGGGGAGCTGTTTTTT	CASSPRDTAAGELFF
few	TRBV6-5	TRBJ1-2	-	TGTGCCAGCAGTTACGCCTTTAGGGAAGTGAAAGGCTACACCTTC	CASSYAFREVKGYTF
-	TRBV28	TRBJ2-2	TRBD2	TGTGCCAGCAGACGACTAGCGGGAGCGTTTTCCGGGGAGCTGTTTTTT	CASRRLAGAFSGELFF
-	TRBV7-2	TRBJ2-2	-	TGTGCCAGCAGCTGGTCACCCGGCGGGGAGCTGTTTTTT	CASSWSPGGELFF
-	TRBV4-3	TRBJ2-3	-	TGCGCCAGCAGCCAAGACAGTAAGGAAACAGATACGCAGTATTTT	CASSQDSKETDTQYF
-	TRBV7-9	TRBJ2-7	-	TGTGCCAGCAGCTTATCGTCGTCCTACGAGCAGTACTTC	CASSLSSSYEQYF
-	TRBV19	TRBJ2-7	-	TGTGCCAGTAGTATTAGCCCGGCAGGGCGGGGAACCTACGAGCAGTACTTC	CASSISPAGRGTYEQYF
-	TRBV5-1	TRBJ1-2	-	TGCGCCAGCAGCTCTACAGAAGGCTATGGCTACACCTTC	CASSSTEGYGYTF
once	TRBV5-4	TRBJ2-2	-	TGTGCCAGCAGTTCGGTAGCTTCGAACACCGGGGAGCTGTTTTTT	CASSSVASNTGELFF
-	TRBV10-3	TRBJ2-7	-	TGTGCCATCGGAGGGAGCTCCTACGAGCAGTACTTC	CAIGGSSYEQYF
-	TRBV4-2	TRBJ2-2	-	TGTGCCAGCAGCCAGAATACGGGTCTCAACACCGGGGAGCTGTTTTTT	CASSQNTGLNTGELFF
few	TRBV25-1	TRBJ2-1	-	TGTGCCAGCAGTGAATTGGGCGGCTACAATGAGCAGTTCTTC	CASSELGGYNEQFF
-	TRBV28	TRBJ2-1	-	TGTGCCAGCAGTTTAAGGAAGTTACATTACAATGAGCAGTTCTTC	CASSLRKLHYNEQFF
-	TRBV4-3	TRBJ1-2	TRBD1	TGCGCCAGCAGGAACAGCAGGGGGTGGTGGGTTTACTATGGCTACACCTTC	CASRNSRGWWVYYGYTF
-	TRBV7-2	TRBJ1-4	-	TGTGCCAGCAGCTTAGCGGTAGGGATGGGAACTAATGAAAAACTGTTTTTT	CASSLAVGMGTNEKLFF
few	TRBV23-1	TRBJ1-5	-	TGCGCCAGCAGGGGTCTCGGGGGGGAGGTAAGCGAGCCCCAGCATTTT	CASRGLGGEVSEPQHF
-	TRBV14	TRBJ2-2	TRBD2	TGTGCCAGCAGCCGACGCGGTGAGGGAGGGAACCCCGGGGAGCTGTTTTTT	CASSRRGEGGNPGELFF
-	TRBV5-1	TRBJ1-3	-	TGCGCCAGCAGCTTCGGGAGCTCTGGAAACACCATATATTTT	CASSFGSSGNTIYF
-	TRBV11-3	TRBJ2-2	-	TGTGCCAGCAGCTCGCGCTCGGCTGGGTTAACCGGGGAGCTGTTTTTT	CASSSRSAGLTGELFF
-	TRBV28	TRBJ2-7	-	TGTGCCAGCAGTTCCACAGCCTACGAGCAGTACTTC	CASSSTAYEQYF
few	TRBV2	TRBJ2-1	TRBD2	TGTGCCAGCAGTGAAGGACTGACTAGCGGGAGAACTCGCACCTACAATGAGCAGTTCTTC	CASSEGLTSGRTRTYNEQFF
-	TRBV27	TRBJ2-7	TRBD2	TGTGCCAGCAGACCCCTTAAACTAGCGGGAGGGCCTCACGAGCAGTACTTC	CASRPLKLAGGPHEQYF
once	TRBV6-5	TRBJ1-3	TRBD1	TGTGCCAGCAGTCGAGGGGGCTTTTCTGGAAACACCATATATTTT	CASSRGGFSGNTIYF
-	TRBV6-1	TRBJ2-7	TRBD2	TGTGCCAGCAGTGATCGGACTAGCGGAAGCTACGAGCAGTACTTC	CASSDRTSGSYEQYF
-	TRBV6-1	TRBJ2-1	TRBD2	TGTGCCAGCAGTGGATACCTTAGCGGGAGCTACAATGAGCAGTTCTTC	CASSGYLSGSYNEQFF
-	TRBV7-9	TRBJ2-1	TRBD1	TGTGCCAGCAGCTTAATAACAGGGGGCTCCTACAATGAGCAGTTCTTC	CASSLITGGSYNEQFF
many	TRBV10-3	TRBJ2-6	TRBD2	TGTGCCACAGGGACTAGCGGGGACTCTGGGGCCAACGTCCTGACTTTC	CATGTSGDSGANVLTF
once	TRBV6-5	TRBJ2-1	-	TGTGCCAGCAGTTACGCCACTGGGGACATTTTGTTCTTC	CASSYATGDILFF
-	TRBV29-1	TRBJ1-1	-	TGCAGCGTTGGTCGGATGAACACTGAAGCTTTCTTT	CSVGRMNTEAFF
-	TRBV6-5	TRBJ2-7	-	TGTGCCAGCAGCTACACGCCAGACGGTTCCTACGAGCAGTACTTC	CASSYTPDGSYEQYF
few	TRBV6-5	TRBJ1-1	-	TGTGCCACGAGGGGTCTCTCGAACACTGAAGCTTTCTTT	CATRGLSNTEAFF
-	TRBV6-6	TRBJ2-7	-	TGTGCCAGCAGCCAGTGGACTGGCGAAGGCGAGCAGTACTTC	CASSQWTGEGEQYF
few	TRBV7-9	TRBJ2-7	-	TGTGCCAGCAGCTTATACGCAGGGCCATACGAGCAGTACTTC	CASSLYAGPYEQYF
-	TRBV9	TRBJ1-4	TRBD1	TGTGCCAGCAGCCACCCACGGGGGGGGACAGGGCTCGAAAAACTGTTTTTT	CASSHPRGGTGLEKLFF
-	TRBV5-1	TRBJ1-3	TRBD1	TGCGCCAGCAGCGGAAACAGGGGCTCTGGAAACACCATATATTTT	CASSGNRGSGNTIYF
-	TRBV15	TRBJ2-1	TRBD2	TGTGCCACCAGCAGACCCGAAAGCGGGAGGGGCAATGAGCAGTTCTTC	CATSRPESGRGNEQFF
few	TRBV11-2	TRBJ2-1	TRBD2	TGTGCCAGCAGCTTAGAGGGGGGGTATGAGCAGTTCTTC	CASSLEGGYEQFF
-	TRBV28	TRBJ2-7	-	TGTGCCAGCGAGGGGCCTAGGGCCTACGAGCAGTACTTC	CASEGPRAYEQYF